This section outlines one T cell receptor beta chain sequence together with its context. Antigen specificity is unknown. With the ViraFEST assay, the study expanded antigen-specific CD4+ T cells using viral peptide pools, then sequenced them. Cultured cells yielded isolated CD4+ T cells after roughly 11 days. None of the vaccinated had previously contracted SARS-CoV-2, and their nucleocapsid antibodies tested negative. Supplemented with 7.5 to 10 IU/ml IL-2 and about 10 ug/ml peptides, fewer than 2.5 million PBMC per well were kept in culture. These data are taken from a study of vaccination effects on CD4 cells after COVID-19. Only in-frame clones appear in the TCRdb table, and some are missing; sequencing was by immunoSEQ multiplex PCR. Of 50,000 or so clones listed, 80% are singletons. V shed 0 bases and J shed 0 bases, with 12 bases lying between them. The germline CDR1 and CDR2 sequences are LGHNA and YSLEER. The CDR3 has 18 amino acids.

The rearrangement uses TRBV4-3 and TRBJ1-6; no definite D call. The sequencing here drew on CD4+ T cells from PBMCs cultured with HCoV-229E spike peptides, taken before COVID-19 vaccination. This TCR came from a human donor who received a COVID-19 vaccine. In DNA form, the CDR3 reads TGCGCCAGCAGCCAAGACCCCCCCGTCTTCTCCTATAATTCACCCCTCCACTTT. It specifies CASSQDPPVFSYNSPLHF.